What follows describes a single T cell receptor (beta chain). The sample belongs to a study of cytomegalovirus exposure and HLA in healthy donors. Germline trimming cut 0 bases from V and 3 bases from J; bases unmatched to any gene: 10. Germline assignment: CDR1 MGHRA and CDR2 YSYEKL. This CDR3 comprises 20 residues. PCR involved 60 Vbeta and 13 Jbeta primers. TCRdb's copy holds only in-frame clones and misses some; the assay was immunoSEQ multiplex PCR. The repertoire includes 90,000 to 120,000 clones, around 80% of them detected once, and approximately 2.8% sits in the top ten. This chain links TRBV4-1 with TRBJ2-3; 15 positions match TRBD2. Material: PBMCs. The clonotype comes from a woman in her thirties or forties in good health and CMV-seronegative. CDR3 loop: CASSQDEYPGLAGGTDTQYF. CDR3 nucleotides: TGCGCCAGCAGCCAAGATGAATACCCCGGACTAGCGGGAGGGACAGATACGCAGTATTTT.